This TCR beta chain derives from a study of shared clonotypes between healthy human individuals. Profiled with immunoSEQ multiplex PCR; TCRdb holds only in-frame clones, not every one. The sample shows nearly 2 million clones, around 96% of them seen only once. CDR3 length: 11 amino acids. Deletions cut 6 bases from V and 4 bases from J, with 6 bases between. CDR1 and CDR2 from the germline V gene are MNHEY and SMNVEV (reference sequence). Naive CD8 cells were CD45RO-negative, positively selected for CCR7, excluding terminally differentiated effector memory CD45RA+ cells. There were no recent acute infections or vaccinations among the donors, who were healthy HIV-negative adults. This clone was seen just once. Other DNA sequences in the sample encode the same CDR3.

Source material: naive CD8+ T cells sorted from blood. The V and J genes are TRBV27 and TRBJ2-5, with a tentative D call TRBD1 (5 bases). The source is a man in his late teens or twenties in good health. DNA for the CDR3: TGTGCCAGCAGCCAGGGAGAGACCCAGTACTTC. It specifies CASSQGETQYF.